This T cell receptor beta chain stems from a study of T cell repertoires in cytomegalovirus infection. Across the study: A matching HLA type, together with CMV infection, was signaled by public TCR beta signatures.

Study-level points and caveats: Across the ex vivo response, the dominant clonotypes were HLA-C-restricted CMV-specific TCR beta clonotypes. Totalled public TCR beta family frequency picked out people who carried CMV plus the relevant HLA.

V lost 3 bases to trimming and J lost 3 bases; unmatched junction nucleotides: 6. Germline assignment: CDR1 MDHEN and CDR2 SYDVKM. The CDR3 runs 15 residues. As regards this clonotype: Its antigen is still unknown.

TCRdb re-called the reads through MiXCR, storing one row per CDR3 protein. The table has approximately 500,000 distinct CDR3 sequences, 33% seen once. The rearrangement uses TRBV28 and TRBJ2-3; 7 positions agree with TRBD1. The TCR sequence derives from a human donor in good health (CMV status not recorded). Some clones in this sample may be carry-over from other donors' samples. This material consisted of cultured PBMCs, taken from culture after CMV antigen stimulation. The CDR3 reads CASSFGQGVTDTQYF. The CDR3 coding sequence is TGTGCCAGCAGTTTCGGGCAGGGGGTGACAGATACGCAGTATTTT. The full variable domain, its missing parts supplied by reference TRBV28 and TRBJ2-3, is DVKVTQSSRYLVKRTGEKVFLECVQDMDHENMFWYRQDPGLGLRLIYFSYDVKMKEKGDIPEGYSVSREKKERFSLILESASTNQTSMYLCASSFGQGVTDTQYFGPGTRLTVL.